This TCR beta chain was identified in a study of metastatic and nonmetastatic thyroid tumors. As regards this clone: The antigen is not known.

Study processing details: It was from CDR3 differences across clinicopathological groups that a distant-metastasis classifier for papillary thyroid cancer was built. TCRdb reanalyzed the PCR reads with MiXCR. TCRdb's processing, not the authors' own work, is the source of the V and J calls. This sample has 39,000 or so clones, with roughly 50% found just once. General observations from the study: Patients with malignant thyroid tumors reportedly had significantly higher TCR beta diversity than those with benign nodules, in blood and tumor.

No treatment had been given to any patient before thyroid surgery. The sequence came from a male donor with papillary thyroid cancer or a benign thyroid nodule (not recorded which). Some clones in this sample may be carry-over from other donors' samples. The sample was tumor tissue.

DNA for the CDR3: TGCGCCAGCAGCGCTTCAGCAGGGATACGGAACAATGAGCAGTTCTTC. It is translated as CASSASAGIRNNEQFF. This chain links TRBV5-1 with TRBJ2-1, with D possibly matching TRBD1 (5 bases). CDR3 length: 16 amino acids. Looked up from germline, CDR1 is SGHRS and CDR2 is YFSETQ. V was clipped by 4 bases and J by 5 bases, with 19 bases between them.